This T cell receptor beta chain was recorded in a study of cytomegalovirus exposure and HLA in healthy donors. Regarding the study as a whole: Presence/absence analyses supposed approximately even sequencing depth among donors. For TCR beta chains, V- and J-gene trimming was later linked to a missense DCLRE1C variant. Many donors carried some public TCRs, although rarity characterized most TCR sequences. By a later analysis, the bulk of CMV-associated TCR beta chains appeared HLA-restricted.

This clone was detected once. Its antigen is unknown. CDR3 length: 17 amino acids. J gave up 0 bases and V 2 bases, and 8 bases lay outside the gene matches. Germline V lookup: CDR1 SGHDT, CDR2 YYEEEE. This PCR relied on a set of 60 Vbeta primers and 13 Jbeta primers. The data were produced by immunoSEQ multiplex PCR, yet TCRdb's version contains in-frame clones alone and is incomplete. The sample includes approximately 70,000 clones, approximately 71% of them seen just once. Sequencing was carried out using PBMCs. V gene TRBV5-6 combines with J gene TRBJ2-3, with 8 nucleotides matching TRBD2. The TCR originated in a man between 60 and 75 years old in good health and CMV-seropositive. The CDR3 region has the DNA TGTGCCAGCAGCTTCCCGGGGGGGGACCCCAGCACAGATACGCAGTATTTT. As protein: CASSFPGGDPSTDTQYF.